This T cell receptor beta chain was identified during a study of Ad26.COV2.S vaccination and SARS-CoV-2 variants. The method was immunoSEQ multiplex PCR; TCRdb's version includes in-frame clones alone and lacks a portion of them. The sample contains over 400,000 clones, 90% of which appear only once. The treatment denotes: 19 received Ad26.COV2.S at low or high dose, single or two shots; about 5 received placebo; per-sample allocation not given. On day 63 after the first injection, vaccine and placebo recipients gave samples. Whoever gave the sample was an adult aged 18-55 years in Boston. CDR1 is MNHEY, CDR2 SMNVEV, per germline (reference sequence). V gave up 3 bases and J gave up 4 bases, with 13 bases separating them. The CDR3 is made up of 15 amino acids.

The genes are TRBV27 and TRBJ1-3; D may be TRBD1 (6 bases). This specimen was peripheral blood, taken in a trial of Ad26.COV2.S vaccine versus placebo. The TCR comes from a person aged 18 to 59 who received the Ad26.COV2.S COVID-19 vaccine or a placebo. CDR3: CASSLFGGSGNTIYF. As DNA, the CDR3 is TGTGCCAGCAGTTTGTTTGGGGGCTCGGGAAACACCATATATTTT.